A selection of T cell receptor beta chains follows, all from one sample in a study of T cells after yellow fever vaccination. Each CDR3 protein gets one entry after TCRdb re-called the 5' RACE reads with MiXCR. Here the sample spans 300,000 to 350,000 distinct CDR3 sequences, roughly 7.5% being singletons. Here the sequenced sample was PBMCs, taken more than 40 days after the first yellow fever vaccination. These receptors were collected from a man younger than 35 who received the YFV17D yellow fever vaccine. The CDR3 runs from the conserved cysteine through the conserved F or W. Fields, in order: CDR3 protein, CDR3 DNA, D gene, J gene, V gene, CDR3 length, clone size. A D gene is named only where the DNA matches it firmly. For some rows the clone size is stated as once, few or many, or as a class when expanded; others skip it.

CDR3: CATSEASGGTDTQYF
DNA: TGTGCCACCAGTGAAGCTAGCGGGGGCACAGATACGCAGTATTTT
D: TRBD2
J: TRBJ2-3
V: TRBV24-1
length: 15
size: few

CDR3: CASRPTQGLAETQYF
DNA: TGTGCCAGCAGGCCAACACAGGGGCTCGCAGAGACCCAGTACTTC
D: TRBD1
J: TRBJ2-5
V: TRBV7-8
length: 15
size: few

CDR3: CSATDRSRDSYEQYF
DNA: TGCAGTGCAACTGACCGTTCAAGGGACTCCTACGAGCAGTACTTC
D: NA
J: TRBJ2-7
V: TRBV20-1
length: 15
size: few

CDR3: CASSLVWGGRSYNEQFF
DNA: TGCGCCAGCAGCTTGGTTTGGGGGGGTCGCTCCTACAATGAGCAGTTCTTC
D: TRBD2
J: TRBJ2-1
V: TRBV5-1
length: 17
size: many

CDR3: CASRGRGDEQFF
DNA: TGTGCCAGCAGGGGGCGGGGGGATGAGCAGTTCTTC
D: TRBD2
J: TRBJ2-1
V: TRBV7-9
length: 12
size: few

CDR3: CASSTPGTGYEKLFF
DNA: TGTGCCAGCAGCACCCCCGGGACAGGGTATGAAAAACTGTTTTTT
D: TRBD1
J: TRBJ1-4
V: TRBV3-1
length: 15
size: NA

CDR3: CASSLAPVGTTGETQYF
DNA: TGCGCCAGCAGCTTGGCTCCGGTCGGGACAACGGGAGAGACCCAGTACTTC
D: NA
J: TRBJ2-5
V: TRBV5-1
length: 17
size: NA

CDR3: CASSLSLRDREKLFF
DNA: TGTGCCAGCAGCTTGTCCCTTCGGGACAGAGAAAAACTGTTTTTT
D: TRBD1
J: TRBJ1-4
V: TRBV5-5
length: 15
size: few

CDR3: CSARLGPSYNEQFF
DNA: TGCAGTGCTAGATTGGGTCCCTCCTACAATGAGCAGTTCTTC
D: NA
J: TRBJ2-1
V: TRBV20-1
length: 14
size: NA

CDR3: CASSFITSGNTIYF
DNA: TGTGCCAGCAGTTTTATAACATCTGGAAACACCATATATTTT
D: NA
J: TRBJ1-3
V: TRBV12-3/TRBV12-4
length: 14
size: NA

CDR3: CASSNDRYNEQFF
DNA: TGTGCCAGCTCAAACGACAGGTACAATGAGCAGTTCTTC
D: NA
J: TRBJ2-1
V: TRBV14
length: 13
size: few

CDR3: CSVGIGGLETQYF
DNA: TGCAGCGTGGGGATTGGGGGTCTGGAGACCCAGTACTTC
D: NA
J: TRBJ2-5
V: TRBV29-1
length: 13
size: NA

CDR3: CASGLAGATTGELFF
DNA: TGCGCCAGCGGACTAGCGGGGGCGACCACCGGGGAGCTGTTTTTT
D: TRBD2
J: TRBJ2-2
V: TRBV5-1
length: 15
size: few

CDR3: CAISKQVLRVGYTF
DNA: TGTGCCATCAGTAAACAGGTTTTGAGGGTTGGCTACACCTTC
D: NA
J: TRBJ1-2
V: TRBV10-3
length: 14
size: few

CDR3: CASRVDRNGYTF
DNA: TGTGCCAGCAGGGTCGATCGTAATGGCTACACCTTC
D: NA
J: TRBJ1-2
V: TRBV5-4
length: 12
size: few

CDR3: CASSYGDRGGNTIYF
DNA: TGTGCCAGCAGTTACGGCGACAGGGGTGGAAACACCATATATTTT
D: TRBD1
J: TRBJ1-3
V: TRBV6-5
length: 15
size: NA

CDR3: CAIRGTASTNEKLFF
DNA: TGTGCCATCAGGGGGACAGCCTCAACTAATGAAAAACTGTTTTTT
D: TRBD1
J: TRBJ1-4
V: TRBV10-3
length: 15
size: NA

CDR3: CASSPGQVNSGNTIYF
DNA: TGTGCCAGCAGCCCGGGACAGGTTAACTCTGGAAACACCATATATTTT
D: TRBD1
J: TRBJ1-3
V: TRBV7-2
length: 16
size: NA

CDR3: CASTGVANTGELFF
DNA: TGTGCCAGCACCGGAGTAGCGAACACCGGGGAGCTGTTTTTT
D: NA
J: TRBJ2-2
V: TRBV11-2
length: 14
size: few

CDR3: CASSEWDRYTDTQYF
DNA: TGCGCCAGCAGTGAATGGGACAGGTACACAGATACGCAGTATTTT
D: TRBD1
J: TRBJ2-3
V: TRBV10-2
length: 15
size: NA

CDR3: CASSRLQGPANEQFF
DNA: TGTGCCAGCAGCCGACTACAAGGCCCGGCCAATGAGCAGTTCTTC
D: NA
J: TRBJ2-1
V: TRBV7-9
length: 15
size: NA

CDR3: CASSPRDTLLGGYTF
DNA: TGTGCCAGCAGCCCGCGGGACACTTTGCTCGGTGGCTACACCTTC
D: NA
J: TRBJ1-2
V: TRBV4-2
length: 15
size: few

CDR3: CASSPPTGQPQHF
DNA: TGTGCCAGCAGCCCCCCGACAGGTCAGCCCCAGCATTTT
D: NA
J: TRBJ1-5
V: TRBV6-1
length: 13
size: NA

CDR3: CASTGRGVNEQFF
DNA: TGTGCCAGCACGGGGCGGGGGGTGAATGAGCAGTTCTTC
D: TRBD2
J: TRBJ2-1
V: TRBV7-2
length: 13
size: few

CDR3: CASRPRFSGANVLTF
DNA: TGTGCCAGCCGTCCGAGGTTCTCTGGGGCCAACGTCCTGACTTTC
D: NA
J: TRBJ2-6
V: TRBV19
length: 15
size: NA

CDR3: CASSPVSTGSSYGYTF
DNA: TGTGCCAGCAGCCCGGTCTCCACAGGGTCCAGCTATGGCTACACCTTC
D: NA
J: TRBJ1-2
V: TRBV7-9
length: 16
size: NA

CDR3: CASSPLGSGGTYEQYF
DNA: TGTGCCAGCAGTCCCCTTGGGAGCGGGGGTACCTACGAGCAGTACTTC
D: TRBD2
J: TRBJ2-7
V: TRBV12-3/TRBV12-4
length: 16
size: once

CDR3: CASSPWVSASGAIGTQYF
DNA: TGTGCCAGCAGCCCCTGGGTCTCTGCTAGCGGGGCGATCGGGACCCAGTACTTC
D: TRBD2
J: TRBJ2-5
V: TRBV3-1
length: 18
size: NA

CDR3: CASSPGTEVAKNIQYF
DNA: TGCGCCAGCAGCCCCGGGACAGAGGTAGCCAAAAACATTCAGTACTTC
D: TRBD1
J: TRBJ2-4
V: TRBV5-1
length: 16
size: few

CDR3: CASNPLQRGGTGELFF
DNA: TGTGCCAGCAACCCTCTCCAGAGGGGCGGGACCGGGGAGCTGTTTTTT
D: NA
J: TRBJ2-2
V: TRBV6-1
length: 16
size: NA

CDR3: CASSPKSQGSGGYTF
DNA: TGTGCCAGCAGCCCAAAGTCCCAGGGTAGTGGTGGCTACACCTTC
D: NA
J: TRBJ1-2
V: TRBV7-9
length: 15
size: few

CDR3: CSAPDRYSNQPQHF
DNA: TGCAGTGCCCCGGACAGGTATAGCAATCAGCCCCAGCATTTT
D: TRBD1
J: TRBJ1-5
V: TRBV20-1
length: 14
size: few

CDR3: CASSVVENPRLYSTDTQYF
DNA: TGTGCCAGCAGCGTAGTAGAGAATCCCCGCTTATATAGCACAGATACGCAGTATTTT
D: NA
J: TRBJ2-3
V: TRBV9
length: 19
size: NA

CDR3: CASSPRVGGANVLTF
DNA: TGTGCCAGCAGTCCACGGGTTGGTGGGGCCAACGTCCTGACTTTC
D: NA
J: TRBJ2-6
V: TRBV7-8
length: 15
size: NA

CDR3: CASSLEGRSWAFF
DNA: TGTGCCAGCAGCTTAGAAGGCCGGTCGTGGGCTTTCTTT
D: NA
J: TRBJ1-1
V: TRBV11-2
length: 13
size: NA

CDR3: CASSLTDIFADTQYF
DNA: TGTGCCAGCAGCCTCACAGATATTTTCGCAGATACGCAGTATTTT
D: NA
J: TRBJ2-3
V: TRBV12-3/TRBV12-4
length: 15
size: NA

CDR3: CASSDSNYNEQFF
DNA: TGTGCCAGCAGTGACTCAAACTACAATGAGCAGTTCTTC
D: NA
J: TRBJ2-1
V: TRBV6-4
length: 13
size: few

CDR3: CASSLYLGLVINEQFF
DNA: TGTGCCAGCAGCCTTTACCTGGGACTAGTGATCAATGAGCAGTTCTTC
D: TRBD2
J: TRBJ2-1
V: TRBV14
length: 16
size: few

CDR3: CSARQWGGQGGYTF
DNA: TGCAGTGCTAGACAATGGGGGGGGCAGGGTGGCTACACCTTC
D: NA
J: TRBJ1-2
V: TRBV20-1
length: 14
size: NA

CDR3: CASSSGRGGLYEQYF
DNA: TGTGCCAGCAGCTCGGGTCGGGGAGGTTTGTACGAGCAGTACTTC
D: NA
J: TRBJ2-7
V: TRBV5-5
length: 15
size: few

CDR3: CASSPQGANTGELFF
DNA: TGTGCCAGCTCACCACAGGGGGCGAACACCGGGGAGCTGTTTTTT
D: NA
J: TRBJ2-2
V: TRBV18
length: 15
size: NA

CDR3: CASNGGNTGELFF
DNA: TGTGCCAGCAACGGCGGGAACACCGGGGAGCTGTTTTTT
D: NA
J: TRBJ2-2
V: TRBV2
length: 13
size: NA

CDR3: CASSLAGTASTDTQYF
DNA: TGCGCCAGCAGCTTGGCCGGGACGGCTAGCACAGATACGCAGTATTTT
D: NA
J: TRBJ2-3
V: TRBV5-1
length: 16
size: few

CDR3: CAISVETGRPEETQYF
DNA: TGTGCCATCAGTGTCGAAACGGGGCGGCCAGAAGAGACCCAGTACTTC
D: NA
J: TRBJ2-5
V: TRBV10-3
length: 16
size: few

CDR3: CASSDGITDNEQFF
DNA: TGCGCCAGCAGCGACGGGATCACGGACAATGAGCAGTTCTTC
D: NA
J: TRBJ2-1
V: TRBV5-1
length: 14
size: NA

CDR3: CASSYRLGATEAFF
DNA: TGTGCCAGCAGCTACCGACTAGGAGCCACTGAAGCTTTCTTT
D: NA
J: TRBJ1-1
V: TRBV5-5
length: 14
size: NA

CDR3: CASSFGTRGNTEAFF
DNA: TGTGCCAGCAGCTTCGGGACCAGGGGGAACACTGAAGCTTTCTTT
D: NA
J: TRBJ1-1
V: TRBV7-8
length: 15
size: NA

CDR3: CAISTGGIANEKLFF
DNA: TGTGCCATCAGTACAGGGGGCATAGCTAATGAAAAACTGTTTTTT
D: TRBD1
J: TRBJ1-4
V: TRBV10-3
length: 15
size: NA

CDR3: CASSFQGSGELFF
DNA: TGTGCCAGCAGTTTCCAGGGATCCGGGGAGCTGTTTTTT
D: NA
J: TRBJ2-2
V: TRBV12-3/TRBV12-4
length: 13
size: many

CDR3: CASSYFPTDTQYF
DNA: TGTGCCAGCAGTTATTTCCCCACAGATACGCAGTATTTT
D: NA
J: TRBJ2-3
V: TRBV6-2/TRBV6-3
length: 13
size: few

CDR3: CASSDQVKVDYTF
DNA: TGTGCCAGCAGCGACCAGGTTAAGGTTGACTACACCTTC
D: NA
J: TRBJ1-2
V: TRBV7-9
length: 13
size: few

CDR3: CASSLSRTPAWNEQFF
DNA: TGTGCCAGCAGCTTATCGCGGACCCCGGCGTGGAATGAGCAGTTCTTC
D: NA
J: TRBJ2-1
V: TRBV11-2
length: 16
size: NA

CDR3: CSAGPEGLQPQHF
DNA: TGCAGTGCTGGGCCCGAGGGGCTTCAGCCCCAGCATTTT
D: NA
J: TRBJ1-5
V: TRBV20-1
length: 13
size: NA

CDR3: CASSPEQGAPEAFF
DNA: TGCGCCAGCAGCCCAGAGCAGGGGGCCCCTGAAGCTTTCTTT
D: TRBD1
J: TRBJ1-1
V: TRBV5-1
length: 14
size: few

CDR3: CASSLAGADTQYF
DNA: TGTGCCAGCAGCTTAGCGGGGGCAGATACGCAGTATTTT
D: TRBD2
J: TRBJ2-3
V: TRBV5-1
length: 13
size: many